This record covers a single TCR beta chain. Its target is unknown. This record comes from a study of T cell clonotyping in hematopoietic cell transplantation. Background on the study: Blood collection times were about day -28 and days 30, 100, 180 posttransplant. Findings and caveats of the study: Broader posttransplant TCR repertoire diversity was predicted by graft donor and pretransplant recipient Inverse Simpson Index values. Few recipient clonotypes overlapped donors; over 95% were de novo at given depth. Recipient TCR diversity dropped after transplant; expanded clonotypes rose from day 30 to 180.

The germline V gene encodes CDR1 SGHRS and CDR2 YFSETQ. The CDR3 is made up of 14 amino acids. V lost 0 bases, J lost 3 bases, and 10 bases lay in between. Sequenced by immunoSEQ multiplex PCR; TCRdb stores in-frame clones only, minus some. The profile covers 8,000 to 8,500 clones, with 85% to 90% appearing a single time and approximately 4.2% taken by the ten largest. Here the sequenced sample was peripheral blood mononuclear cells, taken at the time of graft-versus-host disease after allogeneic stem cell transplant. The clonotype originates from a male patient between 55 and 70 years old who had an allogeneic stem cell transplant from a related donor, so the T cells may come from the graft donor. Some clones in this sample may be carry-over from other donors' samples. The chain is built from TRBV5-1 and TRBJ2-7; D is undetermined. CDR3 in DNA: TGCGCCAGCAGCTTGGGAGACGGCCTCTACGAGCAGTACTTC. Translated, it gives CASSLGDGLYEQYF.